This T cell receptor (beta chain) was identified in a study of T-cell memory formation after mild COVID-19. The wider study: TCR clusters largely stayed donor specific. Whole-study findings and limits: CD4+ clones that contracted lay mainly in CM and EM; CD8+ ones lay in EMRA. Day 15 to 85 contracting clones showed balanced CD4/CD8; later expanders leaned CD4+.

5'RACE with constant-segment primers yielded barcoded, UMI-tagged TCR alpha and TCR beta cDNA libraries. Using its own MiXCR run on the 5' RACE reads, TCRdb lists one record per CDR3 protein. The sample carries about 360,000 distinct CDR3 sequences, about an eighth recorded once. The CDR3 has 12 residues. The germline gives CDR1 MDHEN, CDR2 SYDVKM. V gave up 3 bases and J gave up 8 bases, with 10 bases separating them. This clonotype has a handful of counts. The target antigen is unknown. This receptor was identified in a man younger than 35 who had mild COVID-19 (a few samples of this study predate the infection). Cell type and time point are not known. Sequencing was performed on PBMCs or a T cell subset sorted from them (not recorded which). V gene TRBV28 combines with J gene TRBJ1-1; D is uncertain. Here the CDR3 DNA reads TGTGCCAGCAGTTTCTCCCCCAGGGAAGCTTTCTTT. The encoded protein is CASSFSPREAFF.